The following is a T cell receptor (beta chain) sequence with its context. The CDR3 extends over 14 amino acids. CDR1 is SGHKS, CDR2 YYEKEE, per germline (reference sequence). V lost 2 bases and J lost 1, with 6 bases in between. These data belong to a study of blood T cell repertoires in COVID-19. Study-level information: COVID-19 samples from acute and convalescent phases originated in the United States, Italy and Spain. PBMCs, B-cell-depleted T cells, or T cells were the source of the cDNA or gDNA that made up the material.

Original data processing: By means of reference gene primer amplification, nucleated cell counts were estimated. Method: immunoSEQ multiplex PCR; TCRdb's copy keeps in-frame clones and lacks some. The V and J calls and the clone size are those of that table, but D and trimming were determined from the DNA. The table has about 42,000 clones, under 85% seen once; the top ten hold more than 9%. The TCR sequence derives from a human donor in a cohort sampled during active COVID-19. The sequenced sample was peripheral blood. The V gene is TRBV5-5, the J gene TRBJ2-2; D perhaps matches TRBD2 (5 bases). The CDR3 protein is CASSFEGNTGELFF. The CDR3 DNA reads as TGTGCCAGCAGCTTTGAGGGGAACACCGGGGAGCTGTTTTTT.